This TCR beta chain emerged from a study of preoperative IRX-2 immunotherapy in early breast cancer. Treatment given: preoperative locoregional IRX-2 cytokine immunotherapy. The V gene lost 5 bases and the J gene lost 5 bases, with 19 bases spanning the gap. From germline, CDR1 is SGHNT and CDR2 YENEEA. CDR3 length: 16 amino acids. Using immunoSEQ multiplex PCR, the repertoire was profiled, and TCRdb retains in-frame clones only, with some absent. Here the sample spans some 99,000 clones, around 86% being singletons. This clone has more than one count but fewer than ten. The receptor was isolated from a human donor with breast cancer. The chain links TRBV11-3 to TRBJ2-4; possibly TRBD1 for D (5 bases). Source: tumor tissue, taken after IRX-2 immunotherapy. The CDR3 spells CASSQYRAGSQNIQYF. Written as DNA, the CDR3 is TGTGCCAGCAGCCAATACCGCGCAGGGTCTCAAAACATTCAGTACTTC.